This TCR beta chain came from a study of immune evolution from preneoplasia to lung adenocarcinoma. Sequenced by immunoSEQ multiplex PCR; TCRdb stores in-frame clones only, minus some. The sample lists 9,500 to 15,000 clones, more than 75% occurring once. CDR3 size: 14 residues. V was clipped by 0 bases and J by 0 bases, with 8 bases between them. CDR1 and CDR2 (germline): GTSNPN, SVGIG (reference sequence). The chain uses TRBV30 and TRBJ1-2, with D unclear. This receptor was identified in a person between 45 and 75 years old with lung adenocarcinoma. Sequencing was carried out using FFPE tissue from an adenomatous hyperplasia lung lesion. Noted subset: atypical adenomatous hyperplasia (AAH), lung preneoplasia. The CDR3 loop is CAWSVFASNYGYTF. The DNA for the CDR3 is TGTGCCTGGAGTGTATTCGCTTCTAACTATGGCTACACCTTC.